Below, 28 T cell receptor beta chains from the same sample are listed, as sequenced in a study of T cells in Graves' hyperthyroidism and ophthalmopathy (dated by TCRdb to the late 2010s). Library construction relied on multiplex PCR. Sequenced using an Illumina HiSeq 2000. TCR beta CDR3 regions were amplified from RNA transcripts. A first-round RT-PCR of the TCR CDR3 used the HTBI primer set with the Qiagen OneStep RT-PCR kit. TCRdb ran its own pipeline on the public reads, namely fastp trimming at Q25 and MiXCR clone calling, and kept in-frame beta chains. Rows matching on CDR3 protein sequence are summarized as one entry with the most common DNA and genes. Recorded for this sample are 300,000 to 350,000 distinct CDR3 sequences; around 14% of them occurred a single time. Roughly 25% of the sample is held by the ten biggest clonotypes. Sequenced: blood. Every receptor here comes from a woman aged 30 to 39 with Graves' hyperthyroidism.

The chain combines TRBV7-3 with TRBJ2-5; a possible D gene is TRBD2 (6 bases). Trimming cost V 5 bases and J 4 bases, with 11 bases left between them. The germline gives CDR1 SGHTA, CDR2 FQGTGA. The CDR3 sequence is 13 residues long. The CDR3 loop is CASSQTAGETQYF. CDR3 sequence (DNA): TGTGCCAGCAGCCAGACAGCGGGAGAGACCCAGTACTTC. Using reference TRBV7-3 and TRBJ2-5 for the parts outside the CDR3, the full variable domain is GAGVSQTPSNKVTEKGKYVELRCDPISGHTALYWYRQSLGQGPEFLIYFQGTGAADDSGLPNDRFFAVRPEGSVSTLKIQRTERGDSAVYLCASSQTAGETQYFGPGTRLLVL.

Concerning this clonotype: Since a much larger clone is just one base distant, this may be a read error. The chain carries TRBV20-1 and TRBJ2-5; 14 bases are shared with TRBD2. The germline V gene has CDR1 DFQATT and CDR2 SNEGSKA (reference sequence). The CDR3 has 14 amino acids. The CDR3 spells CSATPGLAGEAQYF. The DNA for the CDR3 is TGCAGTGCTACCCCGGGACTAGCGGGAGAGGCCCAGTACTTC.

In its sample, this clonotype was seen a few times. Written as DNA, the CDR3 is TGTGCCAGCAGCCCCTTGGGACAGGGTTTTTACGAGCAGTACTTC. Amino acids: CASSPLGQGFYEQYF. V gene TRBV9 combines with J gene TRBJ2-7; TRBD1 matches at 9 bases. The CDR3 extends over 15 amino acids. The V gene end was trimmed by 4 bases and the J gene end by 4 bases; junction bases not matched to a gene: 9. CDR1 is SGDLS, CDR2 YYNGEE, per germline.

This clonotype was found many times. The CDR3 DNA reads TGTGCCAGCAGTTATCGGGCGACAGCCTACAATGAGCAGTTCTTC. The encoded protein is CASSYRATAYNEQFF. The genes are TRBV6-2 or TRBV6-3 and TRBJ2-1; TRBD1 might be the D (5 bases). The CDR3 has 15 amino acids. Germline V gives CDR1 MNHEY, CDR2 SVGEGT. Trimming took off 3 bases at V and 2 bases at J, with 11 bases between the two ends.

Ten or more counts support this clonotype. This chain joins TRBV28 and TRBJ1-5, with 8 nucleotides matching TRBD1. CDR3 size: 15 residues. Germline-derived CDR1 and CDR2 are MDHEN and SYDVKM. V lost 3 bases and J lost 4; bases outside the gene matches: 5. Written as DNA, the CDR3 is TGTGCCAGCAGTTTGGGGACAGGTCAAAATCAGCCCCAGCATTTT. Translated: CASSLGTGQNQPQHF.

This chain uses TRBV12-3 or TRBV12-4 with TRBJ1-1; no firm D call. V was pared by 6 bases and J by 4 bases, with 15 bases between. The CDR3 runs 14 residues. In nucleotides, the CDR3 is TGTGCCAGCAGCCAATATAAGACTGGCACTGAAGCTTTCTTT. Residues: CASSQYKTGTEAFF.

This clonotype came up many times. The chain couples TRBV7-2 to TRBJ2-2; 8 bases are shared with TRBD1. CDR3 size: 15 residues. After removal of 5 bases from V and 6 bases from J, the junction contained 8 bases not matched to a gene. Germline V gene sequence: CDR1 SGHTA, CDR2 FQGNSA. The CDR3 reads CASSGQGYVAGELFF. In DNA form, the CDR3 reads TGTGCCAGCAGCGGACAGGGATATGTCGCCGGGGAGCTGTTTTTT.

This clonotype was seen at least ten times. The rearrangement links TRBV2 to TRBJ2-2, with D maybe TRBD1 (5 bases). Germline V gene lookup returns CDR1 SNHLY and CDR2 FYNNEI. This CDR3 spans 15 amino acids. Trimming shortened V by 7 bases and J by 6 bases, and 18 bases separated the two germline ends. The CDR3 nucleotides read TGTGCCAGCATTGTCGGGCAGGGAAGAGCCGGGGAGCTGTTTTTT. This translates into CASIVGQGRAGELFF.

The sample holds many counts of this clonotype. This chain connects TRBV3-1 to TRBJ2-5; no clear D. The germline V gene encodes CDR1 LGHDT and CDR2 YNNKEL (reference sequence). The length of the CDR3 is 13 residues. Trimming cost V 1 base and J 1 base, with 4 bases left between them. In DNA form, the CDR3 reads TGTGCCAGCAGCCAAGGCCCCCAAGAGACCCAGTACTTC. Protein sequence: CASSQGPQETQYF.

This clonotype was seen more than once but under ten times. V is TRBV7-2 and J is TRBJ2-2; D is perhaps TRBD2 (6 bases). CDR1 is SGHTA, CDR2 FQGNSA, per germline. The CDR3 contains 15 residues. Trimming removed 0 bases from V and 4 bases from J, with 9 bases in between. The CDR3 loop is CASSLAGGRTGELFF. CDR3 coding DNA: TGTGCCAGCAGCTTAGCGGGAGGCCGCACCGGGGAGCTGTTTTTT. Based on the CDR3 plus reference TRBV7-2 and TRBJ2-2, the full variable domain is GAGVSQSPSNKVTEKGKDVELRCDPISGHTALYWYRQSLGQGLEFLIYFQGNSAPDKSGLPSDRFSAERTGGSVSTLTIQRTQQEDSAVYLCASSLAGGRTGELFFGEGSRLTVL.

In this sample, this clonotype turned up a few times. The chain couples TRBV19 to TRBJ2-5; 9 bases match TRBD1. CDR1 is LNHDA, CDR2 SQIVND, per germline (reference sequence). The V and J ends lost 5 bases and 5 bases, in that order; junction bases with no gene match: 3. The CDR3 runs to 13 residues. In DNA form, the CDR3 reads TGTGCCAGTAGTCAGACAGGGGGGGAGACCCAGTACTTC. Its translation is CASSQTGGETQYF.

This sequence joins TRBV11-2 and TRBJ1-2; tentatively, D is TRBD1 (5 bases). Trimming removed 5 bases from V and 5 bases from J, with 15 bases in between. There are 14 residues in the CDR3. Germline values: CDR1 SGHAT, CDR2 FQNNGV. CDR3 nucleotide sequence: TGTGCCAGCAGCCCTTGGGGCTCTGGGTATGGCTACACCTTC. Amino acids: CASSPWGSGYGYTF.

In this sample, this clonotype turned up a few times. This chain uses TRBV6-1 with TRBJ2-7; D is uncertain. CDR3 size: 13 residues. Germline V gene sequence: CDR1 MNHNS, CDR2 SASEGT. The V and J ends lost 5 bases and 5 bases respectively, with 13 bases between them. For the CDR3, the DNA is TGTGCCAGCAGTCGCCCCCCCGCTCACGAGCAGTACTTC. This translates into CASSRPPAHEQYF.

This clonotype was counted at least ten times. The CDR3 bases are TGTGCCAGCAGTTTTATGGTGGCTAGCGAGAACTACGAGCAGTACTTC. Translation: CASSFMVASENYEQYF. The genes are TRBV6-1 and TRBJ2-7, with D possibly being TRBD2 (6 bases). This CDR3 contains 16 residues. In germline, CDR1 is MNHNS, CDR2 SASEGT. V was pared by 5 bases and J by 3 bases, with 20 bases between.

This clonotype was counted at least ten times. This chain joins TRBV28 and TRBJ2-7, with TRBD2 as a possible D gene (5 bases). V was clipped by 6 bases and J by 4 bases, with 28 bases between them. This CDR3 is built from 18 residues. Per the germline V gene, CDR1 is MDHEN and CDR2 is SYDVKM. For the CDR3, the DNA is TGTGCCAGCAGCATTCTTCCCGGGGAGTCTCGTTCCCGATACGAGCAGTACTTC. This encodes CASSILPGESRSRYEQYF.

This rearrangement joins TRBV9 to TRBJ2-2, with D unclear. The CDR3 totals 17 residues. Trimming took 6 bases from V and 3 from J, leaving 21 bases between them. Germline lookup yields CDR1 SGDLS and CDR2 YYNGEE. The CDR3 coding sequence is TGTGCCAGCACCGGCTGGCGGAGCCACTTTTACACCGGGGAGCTGTTTTTT. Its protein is CASTGWRSHFYTGELFF. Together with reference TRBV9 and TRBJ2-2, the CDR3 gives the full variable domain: DSGVTQTPKHLITATGQRVTLRCSPRSGDLSVYWYQQSLDQGLQFLIQYYNGEERAKGNILERFSAQQFPDLHSELNLSSLELGDSALYFCASTGWRSHFYTGELFFGEGSRLTVL.

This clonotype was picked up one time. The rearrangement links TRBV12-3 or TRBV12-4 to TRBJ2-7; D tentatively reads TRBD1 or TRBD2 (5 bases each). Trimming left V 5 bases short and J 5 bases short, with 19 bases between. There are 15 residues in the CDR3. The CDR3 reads CASSEPGASANEQYF. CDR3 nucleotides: TGTGCCAGCAGTGAGCCCGGGGCGAGCGCTAACGAGCAGTACTTC.

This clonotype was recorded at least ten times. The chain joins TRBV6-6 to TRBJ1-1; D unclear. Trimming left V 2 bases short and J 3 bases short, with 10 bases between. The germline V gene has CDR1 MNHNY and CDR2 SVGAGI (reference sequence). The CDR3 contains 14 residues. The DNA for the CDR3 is TGTGCCAGCAGTTACACCGGGGTGGACACTGAAGCTTTCTTT. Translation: CASSYTGVDTEAFF.

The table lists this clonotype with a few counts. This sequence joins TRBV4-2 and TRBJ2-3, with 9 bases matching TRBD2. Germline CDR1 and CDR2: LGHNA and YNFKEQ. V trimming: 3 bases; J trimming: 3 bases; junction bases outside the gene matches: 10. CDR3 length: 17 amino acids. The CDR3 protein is CASSQAPAGGRTDTQYF. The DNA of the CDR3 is TGTGCCAGCAGCCAGGCCCCGGCGGGAGGGCGGACAGATACGCAGTATTTT.

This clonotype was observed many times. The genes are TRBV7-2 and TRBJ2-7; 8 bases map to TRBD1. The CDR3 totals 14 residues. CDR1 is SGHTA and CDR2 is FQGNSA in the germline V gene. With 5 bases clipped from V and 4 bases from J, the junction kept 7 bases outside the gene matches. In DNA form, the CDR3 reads TGTGCCAGCAGCCCAGGGGACAGGCTGTACGAGCAGTACTTC. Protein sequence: CASSPGDRLYEQYF.

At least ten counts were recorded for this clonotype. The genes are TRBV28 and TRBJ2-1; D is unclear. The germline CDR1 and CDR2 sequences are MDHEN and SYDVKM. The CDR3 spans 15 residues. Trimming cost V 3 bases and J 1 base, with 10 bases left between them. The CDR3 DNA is TGTGCCAGCAGTTTCCAGCGATATTCCTACAATGAGCAGTTCTTC. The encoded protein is CASSFQRYSYNEQFF. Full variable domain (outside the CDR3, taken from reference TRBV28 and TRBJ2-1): DVKVTQSSRYLVKRTGEKVFLECVQDMDHENMFWYRQDPGLGLRLIYFSYDVKMKEKGDIPEGYSVSREKKERFSLILESASTNQTSMYLCASSFQRYSYNEQFFGPGTRLTVL.

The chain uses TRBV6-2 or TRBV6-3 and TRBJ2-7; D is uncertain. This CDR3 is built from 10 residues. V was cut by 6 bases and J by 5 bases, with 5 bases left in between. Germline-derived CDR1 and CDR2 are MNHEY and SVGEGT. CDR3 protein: CASSHNEQYF. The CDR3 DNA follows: TGTGCCAGCAGCCACAACGAGCAGTACTTC.

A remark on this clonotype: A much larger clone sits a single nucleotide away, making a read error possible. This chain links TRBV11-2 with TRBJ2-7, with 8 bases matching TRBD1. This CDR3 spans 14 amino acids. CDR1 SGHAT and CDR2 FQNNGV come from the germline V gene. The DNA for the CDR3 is TGTGCCTGCAGCCTCCAGACAGGGGCTTACGAGCAGTACTTC. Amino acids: CACSLQTGAYEQYF.

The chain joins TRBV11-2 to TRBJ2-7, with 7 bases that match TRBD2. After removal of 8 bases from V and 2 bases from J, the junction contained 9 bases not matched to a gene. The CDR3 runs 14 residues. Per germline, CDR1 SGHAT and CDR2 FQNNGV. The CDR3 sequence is CASQALAEAYEQYF. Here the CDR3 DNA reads TGTGCCAGCCAAGCGCTAGCGGAGGCCTACGAGCAGTACTTC.

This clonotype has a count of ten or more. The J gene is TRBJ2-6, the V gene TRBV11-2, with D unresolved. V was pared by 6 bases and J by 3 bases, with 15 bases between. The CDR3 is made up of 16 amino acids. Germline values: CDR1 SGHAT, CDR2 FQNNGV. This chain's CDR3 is CASRMVEWDGANVLTF. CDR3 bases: TGTGCCAGCAGAATGGTAGAGTGGGATGGGGCCAACGTCCTGACTTTC. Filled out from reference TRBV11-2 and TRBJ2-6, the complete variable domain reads EAGVAQSPRYKIIEKRQSVAFWCNPISGHATLYWYQQILGQGPKLLIQFQNNGVVDDSQLPKDRFSAERLKGVDSTLKIQPAKLEDSAVYLCASRMVEWDGANVLTFGAGSRLTVL.

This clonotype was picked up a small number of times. In DNA, the CDR3 is TGTGCCAGCAGCAAACGTCGGGACTGGGTCGACAAACTGTTTTTT. It yields the protein CASSKRRDWVDKLFF. V usage is TRBV11-2 and J usage is TRBJ1-4; D possibly corresponds to TRBD1 (5 bases). V shed 5 bases and J shed 11 bases, with 21 bases lying between them. The CDR3 spans 15 residues. Germline CDR1 and CDR2: SGHAT and FQNNGV.

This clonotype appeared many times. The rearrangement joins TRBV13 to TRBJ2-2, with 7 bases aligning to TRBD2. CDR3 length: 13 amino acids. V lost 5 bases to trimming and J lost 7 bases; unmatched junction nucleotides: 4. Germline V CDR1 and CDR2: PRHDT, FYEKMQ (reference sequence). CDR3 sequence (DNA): TGTGCCAGCAGCGCGGGAGTAGGCGGGGAGCTGTTTTTT. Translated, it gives CASSAGVGGELFF.

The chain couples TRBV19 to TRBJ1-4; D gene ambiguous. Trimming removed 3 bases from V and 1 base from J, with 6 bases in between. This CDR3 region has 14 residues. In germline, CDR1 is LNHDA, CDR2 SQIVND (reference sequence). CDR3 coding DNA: TGTGCCAGTAGTATGCAAGGAACTAATGAAAAACTGTTTTTT. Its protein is CASSMQGTNEKLFF.